This TCR beta chain is drawn from a study of T cells after somatic rescue of genetic block. V was clipped by 5 bases and J by 2 bases, with 13 bases between them. This CDR3 comprises 14 residues. In germline, CDR1 is SGHAT, CDR2 FQNNGV. Method: immunoSEQ multiplex PCR; TCRdb's copy keeps in-frame clones and lacks some. The data show 65,000 to 70,000 clones, roughly 94% seen once. Sequencing used peripheral blood mononuclear cells (PBMCs). The rearrangement joins TRBV11-2 to TRBJ2-7, with TRBD1 as a possible D gene (6 bases). This TCR derives from a middle-aged man. The CDR3 here is CASSPRTATYEQYF. The CDR3 nucleotides are TGTGCCAGCAGCCCTCGGACAGCGACCTACGAGCAGTACTTC. The complete variable domain, with remaining parts taken from reference TRBV11-2 and TRBJ2-7, reads EAGVAQSPRYKIIEKRQSVAFWCNPISGHATLYWYQQILGQGPKLLIQFQNNGVVDDSQLPKDRFSAERLKGVDSTLKIQPAKLEDSAVYLCASSPRTATYEQYFGPGTRLTVT.